This T cell receptor beta chain comes out of a study of preoperative IRX-2 immunotherapy in early breast cancer. The treatment here: preoperative locoregional IRX-2 cytokine immunotherapy. Preoperative locoregional IRX-2 cytokine immunotherapy was tested in the phase Ib source study. Profiling relied on immunoSEQ multiplex PCR, and the TCRdb table lists in-frame clones only, not all of them. The sample records around 38,000 clones, around 77% being singletons. The CDR3 sequence is 16 residues long. V was pared by 4 bases and J by 9 bases, with 9 bases of the junction left unmatched. Per germline, CDR1 SGHDN and CDR2 FVKESK.

The TCR originated in a human donor with breast cancer. V and J are TRBV14 and TRBJ2-1; 13 nucleotides line up with TRBD2. Here the sequenced sample was tumor tissue, taken after IRX-2 immunotherapy. CDR3 sequence: CASSPLGLAGRGEQFF. The CDR3 bases are TGTGCCAGCAGCCCCCTGGGACTAGCGGGACGCGGTGAGCAGTTCTTC.